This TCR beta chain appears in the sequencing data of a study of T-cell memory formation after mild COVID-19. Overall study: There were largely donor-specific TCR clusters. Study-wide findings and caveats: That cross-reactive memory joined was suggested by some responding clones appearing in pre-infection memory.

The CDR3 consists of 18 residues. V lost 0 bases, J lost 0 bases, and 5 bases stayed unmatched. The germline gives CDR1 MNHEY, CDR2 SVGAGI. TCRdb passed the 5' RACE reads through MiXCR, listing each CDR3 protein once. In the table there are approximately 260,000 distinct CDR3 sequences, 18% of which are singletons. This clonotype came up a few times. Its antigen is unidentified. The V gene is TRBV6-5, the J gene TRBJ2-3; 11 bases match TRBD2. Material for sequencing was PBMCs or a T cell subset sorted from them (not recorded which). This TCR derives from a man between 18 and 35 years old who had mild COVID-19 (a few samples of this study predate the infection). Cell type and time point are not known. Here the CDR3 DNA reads TGTGCCAGCAGTTACTCAGCTAGCGGGGGGACTAGCACAGATACGCAGTATTTT. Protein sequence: CASSYSASGGTSTDTQYF.